The sequence of this T cell receptor beta chain was determined in a study of cytomegalovirus exposure and HLA in healthy donors. The PCR had 60 Vbeta and 13 Jbeta primers. The protocol was immunoSEQ multiplex PCR, while the TCRdb copy is restricted to in-frame clones and leaves out a portion. The data hold 150,000 or so clones, with roughly 66% observed a single time. Germline values: CDR1 SGHVS, CDR2 FQNEAQ. V lost 7 bases to trimming and J lost 5 bases, with 16 bases between them. The CDR3 contains 14 residues. The source material was PBMCs. The chain combines TRBV7-8 with TRBJ2-3; possible D gene TRBD1, 6 bases. This sequence originates from a young woman in good health and CMV-seronegative. For the CDR3, the DNA is TGTGCCAGCACAAGAGGGACCAGGGGAGATACGCAGTATTTT. Encoded protein: CASTRGTRGDTQYF.